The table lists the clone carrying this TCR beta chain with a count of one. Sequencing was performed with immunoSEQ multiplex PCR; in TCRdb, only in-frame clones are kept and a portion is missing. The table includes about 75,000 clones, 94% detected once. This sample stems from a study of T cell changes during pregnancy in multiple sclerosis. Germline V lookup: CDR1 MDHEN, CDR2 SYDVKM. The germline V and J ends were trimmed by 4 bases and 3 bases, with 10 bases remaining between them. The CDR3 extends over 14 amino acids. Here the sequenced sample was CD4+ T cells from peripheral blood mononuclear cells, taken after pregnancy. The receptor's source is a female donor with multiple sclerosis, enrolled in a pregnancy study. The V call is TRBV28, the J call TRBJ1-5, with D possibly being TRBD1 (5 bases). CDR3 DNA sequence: TGTGCCAGCAGTTCAGACAGCTACAATCAGCCCCAGCATTTT. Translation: CASSSDSYNQPQHF.